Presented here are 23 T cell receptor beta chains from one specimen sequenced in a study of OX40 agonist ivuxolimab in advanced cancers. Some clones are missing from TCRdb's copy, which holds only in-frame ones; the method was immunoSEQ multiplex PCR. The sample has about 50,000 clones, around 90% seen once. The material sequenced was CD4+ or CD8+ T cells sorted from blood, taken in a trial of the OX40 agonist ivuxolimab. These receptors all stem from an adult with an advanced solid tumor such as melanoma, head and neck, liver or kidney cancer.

The CDR3 DNA is TGTGCCAGCAGCTTGACAGGGCCAACCTACGAGCAGTACGTC. Translating it yields CASSLTGPTYEQYV. The gene calls are TRBV7-8 and TRBJ2-7, with TRBD1 matching over 7 bases. V lost 3 bases, J lost 2 bases, and 4 bases stayed unmatched. The germline V gene encodes CDR1 SGHVS and CDR2 FQNEAQ. CDR3 length equals 14 residues.

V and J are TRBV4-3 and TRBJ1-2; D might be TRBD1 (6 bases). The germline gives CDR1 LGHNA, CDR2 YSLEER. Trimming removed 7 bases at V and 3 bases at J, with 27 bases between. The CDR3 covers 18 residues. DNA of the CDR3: TGCGCCAGCACCCTCAAAGTTTTCGATTTAGGGGGAGACTATGGCTACACCTTC. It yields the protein CASTLKVFDLGGDYGYTF.

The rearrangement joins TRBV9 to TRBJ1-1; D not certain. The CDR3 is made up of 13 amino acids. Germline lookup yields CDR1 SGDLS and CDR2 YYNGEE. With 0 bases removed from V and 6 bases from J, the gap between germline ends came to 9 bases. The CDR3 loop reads CASSVGVLAEAFF. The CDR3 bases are TGTGCCAGCAGCGTAGGGGTGCTTGCTGAAGCTTTCTTT.

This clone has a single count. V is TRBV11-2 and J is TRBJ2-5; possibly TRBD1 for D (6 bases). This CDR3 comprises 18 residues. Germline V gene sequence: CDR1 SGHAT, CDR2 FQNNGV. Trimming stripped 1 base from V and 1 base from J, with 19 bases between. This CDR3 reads CASSLGITRQGPQETQYF. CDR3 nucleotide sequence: TGTGCCAGCAGCTTAGGCATTACCCGGCAGGGGCCCCAAGAGACCCAGTACTTC.

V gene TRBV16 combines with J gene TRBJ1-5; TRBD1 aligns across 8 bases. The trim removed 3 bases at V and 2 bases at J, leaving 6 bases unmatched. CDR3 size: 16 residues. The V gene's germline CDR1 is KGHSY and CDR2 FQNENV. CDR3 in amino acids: CASSQTVDRGNQPQHF. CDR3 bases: TGTGCCAGCAGCCAGACAGTGGACAGGGGCAATCAGCCCCAGCATTTT.

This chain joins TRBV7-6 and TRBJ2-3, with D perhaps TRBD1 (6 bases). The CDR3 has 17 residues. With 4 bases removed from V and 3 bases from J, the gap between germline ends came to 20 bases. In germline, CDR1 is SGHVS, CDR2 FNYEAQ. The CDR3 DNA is TGTGCCAGCAGCTCCTTTCAGGGGATGGGCGGTACAGATACGCAGTATTTT. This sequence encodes CASSSFQGMGGTDTQYF.

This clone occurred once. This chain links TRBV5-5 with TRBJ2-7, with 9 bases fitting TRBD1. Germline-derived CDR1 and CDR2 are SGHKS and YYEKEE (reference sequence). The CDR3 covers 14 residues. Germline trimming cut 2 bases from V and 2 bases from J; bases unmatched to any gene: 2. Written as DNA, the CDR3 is TGTGCCAGCAGCTTCCGGACAGGGGCCTACGAGCAGTACTTC. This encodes CASSFRTGAYEQYF.

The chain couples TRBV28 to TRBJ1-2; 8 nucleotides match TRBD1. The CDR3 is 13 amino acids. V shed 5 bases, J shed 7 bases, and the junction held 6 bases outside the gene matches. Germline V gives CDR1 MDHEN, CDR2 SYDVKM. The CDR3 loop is CASSTSRGPGYTF. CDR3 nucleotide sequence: TGTGCCAGCAGTACCAGCAGGGGGCCTGGCTACACCTTC.

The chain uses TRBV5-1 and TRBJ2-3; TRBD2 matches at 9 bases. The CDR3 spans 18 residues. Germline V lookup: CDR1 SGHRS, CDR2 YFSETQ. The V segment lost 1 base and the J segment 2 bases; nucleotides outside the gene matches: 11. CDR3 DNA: TGCGCCAGCAGCTTGTGGGGGCGGCTAGCGGGGACCACAGATACGCAGTATTTT. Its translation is CASSLWGRLAGTTDTQYF.

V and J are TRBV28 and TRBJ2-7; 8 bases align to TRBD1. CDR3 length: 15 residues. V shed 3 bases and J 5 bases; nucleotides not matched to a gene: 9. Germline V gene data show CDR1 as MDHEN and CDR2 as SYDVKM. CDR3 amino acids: CASSFGRAGGDEQYF. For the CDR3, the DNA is TGTGCCAGCAGTTTCGGGCGGGCAGGGGGCGACGAGCAGTACTTC.

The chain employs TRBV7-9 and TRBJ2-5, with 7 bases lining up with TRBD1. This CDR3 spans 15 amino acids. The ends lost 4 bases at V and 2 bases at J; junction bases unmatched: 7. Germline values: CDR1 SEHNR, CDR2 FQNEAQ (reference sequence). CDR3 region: CASSSRQGQQETQYF. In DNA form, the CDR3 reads TGTGCCAGCAGCTCCAGACAGGGCCAACAAGAGACCCAGTACTTC.

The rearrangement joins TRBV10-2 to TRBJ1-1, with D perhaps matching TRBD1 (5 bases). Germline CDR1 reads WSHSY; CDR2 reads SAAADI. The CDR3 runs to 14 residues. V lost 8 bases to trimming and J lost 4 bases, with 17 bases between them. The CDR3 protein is CASLAGGRGTEAFF. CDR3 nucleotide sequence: TGCGCCAGCTTGGCCGGAGGTAGGGGCACTGAAGCTTTCTTT.

CDR3 protein: CASSLIWQAHTGELFF. The CDR3, as DNA: TGTGCCAGCAGTTTAATTTGGCAGGCGCACACCGGGGAGCTGTTTTTT. The chain joins TRBV28 to TRBJ2-2; no clear D gene. Trimming took 2 bases from V and 3 from J, leaving 13 bases between them. The germline CDR1 and CDR2 sequences are MDHEN and SYDVKM. This CDR3 contains 16 residues. The full variable domain, in which reference TRBV28 and TRBJ2-2 provide the parts outside the CDR3, is DVKVTQSSRYLVKRTGEKVFLECVQDMDHENMFWYRQDPGLGLRLIYFSYDVKMKEKGDIPEGYSVSREKKERFSLILESASTNQTSMYLCASSLIWQAHTGELFFGEGSRLTVL.

CDR3 sequence (DNA): TGCGCCAGCAGCCAAGATGTCTGGGAGTACACTGAAGCTTTCTTT. Protein sequence: CASSQDVWEYTEAFF. The chain joins TRBV4-3 to TRBJ1-1, with D unclear. CDR1 LGHNA and CDR2 YSLEER come from the germline V gene. This CDR3 contains 15 residues. V was pared by 0 bases and J by 3 bases, with 11 bases between.

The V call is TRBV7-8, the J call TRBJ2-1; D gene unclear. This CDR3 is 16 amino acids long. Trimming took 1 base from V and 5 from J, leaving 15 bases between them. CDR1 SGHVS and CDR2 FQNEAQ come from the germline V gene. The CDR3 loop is CASSLGFTGSNNEQFF. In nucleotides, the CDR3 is TGTGCCAGCAGCTTAGGTTTCACGGGTTCCAACAATGAGCAGTTCTTC. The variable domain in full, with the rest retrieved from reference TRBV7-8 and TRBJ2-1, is GAGVSQSPRYKVAKRGQDVALRCDPISGHVSLFWYQQALGQGPEFLTYFQNEAQLDKSGLPSDRFFAERPEGSVSTLKIQRTQQEDSAVYLCASSLGFTGSNNEQFFGPGTRLTVL.

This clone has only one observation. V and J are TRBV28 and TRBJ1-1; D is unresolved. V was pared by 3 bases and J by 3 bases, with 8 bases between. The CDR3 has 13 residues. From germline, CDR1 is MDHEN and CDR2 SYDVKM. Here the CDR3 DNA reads TGTGCCAGCAGTTTGCAGTCGGACACTGAAGCTTTCTTT. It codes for CASSLQSDTEAFF.

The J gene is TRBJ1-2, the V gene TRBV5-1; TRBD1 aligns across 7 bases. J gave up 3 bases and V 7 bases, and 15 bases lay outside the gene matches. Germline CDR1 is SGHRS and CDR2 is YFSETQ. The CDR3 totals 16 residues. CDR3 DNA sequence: TGCGCCAGCTCTGATCCGACAGGGACGCCTTACTATGGCTACACCTTC. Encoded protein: CASSDPTGTPYYGYTF.

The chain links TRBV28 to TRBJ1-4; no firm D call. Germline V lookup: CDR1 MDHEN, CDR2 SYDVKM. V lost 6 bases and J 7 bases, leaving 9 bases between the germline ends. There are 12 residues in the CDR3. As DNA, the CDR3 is TGTGCCAGCAGCTACGGACGTGAAAAACTGTTTTTT. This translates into CASSYGREKLFF.

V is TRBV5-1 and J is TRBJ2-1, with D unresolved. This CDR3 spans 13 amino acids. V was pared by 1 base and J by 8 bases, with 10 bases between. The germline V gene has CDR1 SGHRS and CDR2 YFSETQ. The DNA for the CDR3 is TGCGCCAGCAGCTTGAGGTTAGACCATGAGCAGTTCTTC. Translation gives CASSLRLDHEQFF.

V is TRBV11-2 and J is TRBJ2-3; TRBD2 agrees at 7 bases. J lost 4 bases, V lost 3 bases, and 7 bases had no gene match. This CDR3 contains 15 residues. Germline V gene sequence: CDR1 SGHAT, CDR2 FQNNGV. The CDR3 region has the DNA TGTGCCAGCAGCTTGTACGGGCGGGAGTCAGATACGCAGTATTTT. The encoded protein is CASSLYGRESDTQYF.

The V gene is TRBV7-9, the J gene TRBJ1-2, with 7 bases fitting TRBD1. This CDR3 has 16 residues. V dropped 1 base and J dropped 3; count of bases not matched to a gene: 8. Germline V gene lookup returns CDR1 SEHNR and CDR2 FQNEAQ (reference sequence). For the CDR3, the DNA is TGTGCCAGCAGCTTAGTCGGGACAGAACAATACTATGGCTACACCTTC. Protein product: CASSLVGTEQYYGYTF.

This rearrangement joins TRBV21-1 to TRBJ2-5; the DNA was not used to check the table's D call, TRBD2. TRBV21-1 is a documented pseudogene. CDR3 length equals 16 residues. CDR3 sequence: CASSKALAGGQETQYF. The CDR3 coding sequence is TGTGCCAGCAGCAAAGCGCTAGCGGGAGGCCAAGAGACCCAGTACTTC.

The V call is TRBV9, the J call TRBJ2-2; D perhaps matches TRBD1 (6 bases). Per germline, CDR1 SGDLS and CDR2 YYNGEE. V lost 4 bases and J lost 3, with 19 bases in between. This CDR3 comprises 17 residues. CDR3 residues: CASSPLGTLTYTGELFF. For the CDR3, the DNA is TGTGCCAGCAGCCCTCTCGGGACACTCACTTACACCGGGGAGCTGTTTTTT.